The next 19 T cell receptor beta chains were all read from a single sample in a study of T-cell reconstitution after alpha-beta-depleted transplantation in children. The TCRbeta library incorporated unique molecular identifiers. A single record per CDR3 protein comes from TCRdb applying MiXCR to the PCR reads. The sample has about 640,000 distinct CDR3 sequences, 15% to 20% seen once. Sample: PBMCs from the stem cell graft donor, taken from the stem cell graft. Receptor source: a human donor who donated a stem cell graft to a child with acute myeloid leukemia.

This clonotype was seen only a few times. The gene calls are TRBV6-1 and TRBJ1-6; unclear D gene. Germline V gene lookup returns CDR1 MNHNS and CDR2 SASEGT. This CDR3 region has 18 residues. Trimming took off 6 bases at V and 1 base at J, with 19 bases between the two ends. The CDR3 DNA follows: TGTGCCAGCAGCGCTACTGGGAGTCGAGTGTCCTATAATTCACCCCTCCACTTT. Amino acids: CASSATGSRVSYNSPLHF.

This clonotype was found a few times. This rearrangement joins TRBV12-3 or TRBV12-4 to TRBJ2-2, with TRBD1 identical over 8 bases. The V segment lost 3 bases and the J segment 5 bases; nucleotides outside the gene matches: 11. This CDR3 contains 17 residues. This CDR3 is CASSFYGDRSGTGELFF. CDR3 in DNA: TGTGCCAGCAGTTTCTACGGGGACAGGAGTGGGACCGGGGAGCTGTTTTTT.

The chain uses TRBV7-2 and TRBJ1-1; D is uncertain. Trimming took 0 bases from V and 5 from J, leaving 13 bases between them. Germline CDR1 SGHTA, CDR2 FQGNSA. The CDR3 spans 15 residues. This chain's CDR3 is CASSLATRTGTEAFF. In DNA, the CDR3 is TGTGCCAGCAGCTTAGCGACCAGGACGGGGACTGAAGCTTTCTTT.

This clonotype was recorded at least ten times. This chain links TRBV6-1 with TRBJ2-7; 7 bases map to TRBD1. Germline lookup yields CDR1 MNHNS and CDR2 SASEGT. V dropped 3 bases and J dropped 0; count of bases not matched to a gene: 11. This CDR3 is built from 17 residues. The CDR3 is CASSDEQGRLSSYEQYF. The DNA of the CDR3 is TGTGCCAGCAGTGACGAACAGGGGCGCCTGAGCTCCTACGAGCAGTACTTC.

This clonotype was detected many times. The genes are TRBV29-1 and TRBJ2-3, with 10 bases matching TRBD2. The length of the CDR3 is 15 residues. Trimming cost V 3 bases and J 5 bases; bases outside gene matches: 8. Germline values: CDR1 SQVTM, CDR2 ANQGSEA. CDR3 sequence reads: CSVEGSGGAGDTQYF. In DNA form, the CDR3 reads TGCAGCGTTGAGGGCAGCGGGGGGGCTGGAGATACGCAGTATTTT.

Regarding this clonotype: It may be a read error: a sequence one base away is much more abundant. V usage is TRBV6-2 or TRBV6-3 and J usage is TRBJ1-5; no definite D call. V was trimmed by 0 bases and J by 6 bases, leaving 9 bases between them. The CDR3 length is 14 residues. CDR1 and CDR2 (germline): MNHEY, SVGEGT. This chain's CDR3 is CASSYSLAGQPQHF. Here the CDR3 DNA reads TGTGCCAGCAGTTACTCGCTAGCAGGTCAGCCCCAGCATTTT.

In nucleotides, the CDR3 is TGCAGTGCTAGGGGCGGGGGCCCCCTCTCCTACGAGCAGTACTTC. Encoded protein: CSARGGGPLSYEQYF. The chain couples TRBV20-1 to TRBJ2-7; weak D call: TRBD2 (7 bases). V was pared by 3 bases and J by 0 bases, with 15 bases between. Germline CDR1 is DFQATT and CDR2 is SNEGSKA (reference sequence). CDR3 length equals 15 residues.

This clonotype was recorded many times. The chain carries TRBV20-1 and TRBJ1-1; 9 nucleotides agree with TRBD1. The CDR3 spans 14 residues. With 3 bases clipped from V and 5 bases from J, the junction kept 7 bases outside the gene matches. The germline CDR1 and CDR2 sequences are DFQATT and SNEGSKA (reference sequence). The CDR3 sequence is CSARGDRVYTEAFF. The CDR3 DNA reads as TGCAGTGCTAGGGGGGACAGGGTTTATACTGAAGCTTTCTTT.

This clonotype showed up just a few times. CDR3 amino acids: CASSTTGDPYEQYV. The CDR3 DNA reads TGCGCCAGCAGTACAACAGGGGATCCCTACGAGCAGTACGTC. The chain links TRBV10-2 to TRBJ2-7; 7 positions agree with TRBD1. The CDR3 runs to 14 residues. Germline V CDR1 and CDR2: WSHSY, SAAADI. Trimming cost V 5 bases and J 2 bases; bases outside gene matches: 6.

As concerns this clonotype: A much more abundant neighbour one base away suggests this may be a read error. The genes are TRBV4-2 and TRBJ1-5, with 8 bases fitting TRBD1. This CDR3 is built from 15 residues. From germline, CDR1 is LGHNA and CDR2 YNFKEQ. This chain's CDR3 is CATSQSTGVNQPQHF. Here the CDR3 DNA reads TGTGCCACCAGCCAATCGACAGGGGTCAATCAGCCCCAGCATTTT.

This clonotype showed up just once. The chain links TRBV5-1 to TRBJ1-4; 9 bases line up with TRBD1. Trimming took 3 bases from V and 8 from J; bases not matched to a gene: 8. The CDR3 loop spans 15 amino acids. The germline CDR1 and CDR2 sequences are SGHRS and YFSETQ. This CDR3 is CASSWSRDRDEKLFF. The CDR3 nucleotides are TGCGCCAGCAGCTGGAGCCGGGACAGGGACGAAAAACTGTTTTTT.

This chain's CDR3 is CASSPRDSFSEQFF. The CDR3 DNA reads as TGTGCCAGCAGCCCTAGGGACTCCTTTTCCGAGCAGTTCTTC. V usage is TRBV4-2 and J usage is TRBJ2-1; TRBD2 might be the D (6 bases). The germline gives CDR1 LGHNA, CDR2 YNFKEQ. V lost 4 bases and J lost 10, with 17 bases in between. The CDR3 sequence is 14 residues long.

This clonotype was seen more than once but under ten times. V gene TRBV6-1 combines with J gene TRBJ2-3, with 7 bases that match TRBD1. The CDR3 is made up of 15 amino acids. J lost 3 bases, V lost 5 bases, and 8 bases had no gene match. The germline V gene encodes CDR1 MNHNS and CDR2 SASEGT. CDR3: CASSPGQLRTDTQYF. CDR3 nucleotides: TGTGCCAGCAGTCCGGGACAGCTTCGTACAGATACGCAGTATTTT.

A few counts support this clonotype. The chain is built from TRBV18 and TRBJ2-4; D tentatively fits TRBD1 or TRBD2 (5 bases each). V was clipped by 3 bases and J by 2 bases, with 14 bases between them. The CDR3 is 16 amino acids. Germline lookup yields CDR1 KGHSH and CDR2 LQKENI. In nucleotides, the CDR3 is TGTGCCAGCTCACCCGTCGGGGACGAGCCCAAAAACATTCAGTACTTC. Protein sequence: CASSPVGDEPKNIQYF.

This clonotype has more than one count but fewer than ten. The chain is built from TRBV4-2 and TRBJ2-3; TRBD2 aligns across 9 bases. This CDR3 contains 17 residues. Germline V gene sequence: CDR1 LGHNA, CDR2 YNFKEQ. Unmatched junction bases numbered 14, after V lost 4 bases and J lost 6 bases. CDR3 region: CASSRRGGGPSTDTQYF. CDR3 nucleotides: TGTGCCAGCAGCCGCCGCGGGGGGGGTCCCTCGACCGATACGCAGTATTTT.

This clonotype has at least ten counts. CDR3 region: CASSFSGGLYEQYV. The CDR3 nucleotides read TGTGCCAGCAGCTTTTCGGGGGGGCTGTACGAGCAGTACGTC. The chain couples TRBV5-5 to TRBJ2-7, with 8 bases aligning to TRBD2. Per the germline V gene, CDR1 is SGHKS and CDR2 is YYEKEE (reference sequence). J was trimmed by 4 bases and V by 2 bases; bases with no gene match: 5. The CDR3 is 14 amino acids.

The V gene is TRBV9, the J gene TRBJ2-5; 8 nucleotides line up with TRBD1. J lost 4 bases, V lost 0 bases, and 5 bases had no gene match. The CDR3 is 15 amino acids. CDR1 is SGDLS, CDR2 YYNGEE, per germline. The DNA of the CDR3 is TGTGCCAGCAGCGTAGGAACAGGGGGAGCAGAGACCCAGTACTTC. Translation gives CASSVGTGGAETQYF. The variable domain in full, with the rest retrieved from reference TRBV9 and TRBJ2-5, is DSGVTQTPKHLITATGQRVTLRCSPRSGDLSVYWYQQSLDQGLQFLIQYYNGEERAKGNILERFSAQQFPDLHSELNLSSLELGDSALYFCASSVGTGGAETQYFGPGTRLLVL.

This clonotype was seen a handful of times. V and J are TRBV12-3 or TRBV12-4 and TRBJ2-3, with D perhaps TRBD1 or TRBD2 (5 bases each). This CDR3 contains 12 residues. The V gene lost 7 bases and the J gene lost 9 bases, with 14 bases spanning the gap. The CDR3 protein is CASKSDRDTQYF. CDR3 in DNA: TGTGCCAGCAAGAGTGACCGGGACACGCAGTATTTT.

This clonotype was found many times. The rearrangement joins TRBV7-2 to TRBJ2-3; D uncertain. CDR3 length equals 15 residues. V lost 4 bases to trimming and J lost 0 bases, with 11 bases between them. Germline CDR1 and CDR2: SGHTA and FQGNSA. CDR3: CASSSPSSSTDTQYF. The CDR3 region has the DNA TGTGCCAGCAGCTCCCCTTCGTCAAGCACAGATACGCAGTATTTT.